This T cell receptor (beta chain) came from a study of blood T cells in healthy people across ages. CDR3 length equals 14 residues. Germline V gene lookup returns CDR1 LGHNA and CDR2 YNFKEQ. A sample-barcoded 5' primer and a J-beta primer mix were used in a second PCR of roughly 7 to 11 cycles. TCRdb independently ran MiXCR on the 5' RACE reads; one entry per CDR3 protein. The sample contains about 640,000 distinct CDR3 sequences, about 53% of which appear only once. This clonotype was counted a single time. At one boundary the junction diverges from the germline segment, which might be a read error. The chain recombines TRBV4-2 with TRBJ1-2; D remains ambiguous. Sequenced: blood. This receptor was taken from a man in his sixties in good health. The CDR3 region is CAGSQESEIYGYTF. The DNA for the CDR3 is TGTGCCGGCAGCCAAGAGAGTGAAATCTATGGCTACACCTTC.